Presented here are 26 T cell receptor beta chains from one specimen sequenced in a study of cytomegalovirus exposure and HLA in healthy donors. PCR amplification relied on 60 Vbeta primers (plus 13 Jbeta primers). Sequencing was performed with immunoSEQ multiplex PCR; in TCRdb, only in-frame clones are kept and a portion is missing. The data hold about 150,000 clones, with more than 80% observed a single time. Sequencing used PBMCs. These receptors all come from a woman in her thirties or forties in good health and CMV-seropositive.

The rearrangement uses TRBV5-6 and TRBJ2-5; TRBD2 might be the D (5 bases). The CDR3 loop spans 17 amino acids. V lost 5 bases to trimming and J lost 1 base, with 21 bases between them. Germline values: CDR1 SGHDT, CDR2 YYEEEE. In DNA form, the CDR3 reads TGTGCCAGCAGATCCTGGGAGCTGTCGACTTTCCAAGAGACCCAGTACTTC. Its protein is CASRSWELSTFQETQYF.

The chain couples TRBV4-3 to TRBJ1-2; 7 positions agree with TRBD1. This CDR3 contains 18 residues. V shed 0 bases and J 0 bases; nucleotides not matched to a gene: 10. CDR1 and CDR2 from the germline V gene are LGHNA and YSLEER. The CDR3 region is CASSQDRVYRGANYGYTF. DNA of the CDR3: TGCGCCAGCAGCCAAGATCGGGTATACAGGGGAGCTAACTATGGCTACACCTTC.

In DNA form, the CDR3 reads TGTGCCAGCAGCGTCGGACAGAGTCTTAATGAAAAACTGTTTTTT. This translates into CASSVGQSLNEKLFF. The V and J genes are TRBV9 and TRBJ1-4; D is perhaps TRBD1 (6 bases). The CDR3 loop spans 15 amino acids. V was pared by 2 bases and J by 4 bases, with 12 bases between. Germline values: CDR1 SGDLS, CDR2 YYNGEE.

The V gene is TRBV7-3, the J gene TRBJ1-1, with 7 bases identical to TRBD1. CDR1 and CDR2 from the germline V gene are SGHTA and FQGTGA. J lost 3 bases, V lost 4 bases, and 8 bases had no gene match. The CDR3 is made up of 15 amino acids. The CDR3 loop reads CASSSTPGGYTEAFF. CDR3 nucleotide sequence: TGTGCCAGCAGCTCAACACCAGGGGGATACACTGAAGCTTTCTTT.

This rearrangement joins TRBV19 to TRBJ2-7; 7 positions match TRBD1. V gave up 5 bases and J gave up 0 bases; unmatched junction bases: 7. Germline loops: CDR1 LNHDA, CDR2 SQIVND (reference sequence). This CDR3 region has 15 residues. CDR3 bases: TGTGCCAGTAGTCGGACAGGCCTGAGCTCCTACGAGCAGTACTTC. This gives the protein CASSRTGLSSYEQYF.

The chain employs TRBV19 and TRBJ1-1; TRBD1 matches 9 bases. The V and J ends lost 6 bases and 0 bases, in that order; junction bases with no gene match: 8. There are 16 residues in the CDR3. CDR1 and CDR2 from the germline V gene are LNHDA and SQIVND (reference sequence). CDR3 region: CASRPSGQGLNTEAFF. The DNA of the CDR3 is TGTGCCAGTAGACCCTCGGGACAGGGACTGAACACTGAAGCTTTCTTT.

V usage is TRBV4-2 and J usage is TRBJ2-7, with a tentative D call TRBD2 (5 bases). The germline V gene has CDR1 LGHNA and CDR2 YNFKEQ. V was pared by 1 base and J by 2 bases, with 18 bases between. The CDR3 has 17 amino acids. The CDR3 coding sequence is TGTGCCAGCAGCCAAGTCCCCAGCGGCCTGAATCCCTACGAGCAGTACTTC. This gives the protein CASSQVPSGLNPYEQYF.

This clone was counted only a few times. The rearrangement uses TRBV6-6 and TRBJ2-5; D may be TRBD1 (6 bases). Per germline, CDR1 MNHNY and CDR2 SVGAGI (reference sequence). This CDR3 contains 14 residues. Trimming took 6 bases from V and 0 from J, leaving 11 bases between them. CDR3 residues: CASRSGQNQETQYF. The DNA of the CDR3 is TGTGCCAGCAGGTCCGGACAGAACCAAGAGACCCAGTACTTC.

V and J are TRBV28 and TRBJ1-2, with a tentative D call TRBD1 (5 bases). The V and J ends lost 2 bases and 8 bases respectively, with 15 bases between them. Germline assignment: CDR1 MDHEN and CDR2 SYDVKM. This CDR3 region has 14 residues. The CDR3, as DNA: TGTGCCAGCAGTTTAGGGGCGGGAGGCGACGGCTACACCTTC. Its translation is CASSLGAGGDGYTF.

This clone has only one observation. The sample carries other DNA sequences with the same CDR3. V gene TRBV4-3 combines with J gene TRBJ1-6, with D maybe TRBD1 (5 bases). The CDR3 loop spans 14 amino acids. The V and J ends lost 0 bases and 9 bases respectively, with 9 bases between them. Germline-derived CDR1 and CDR2 are LGHNA and YSLEER. The CDR3 DNA sequence: TGCGCCAGCAGCCAAGAGGGGGGGGGTTCACCCCTCCACTTT. It codes for CASSQEGGGSPLHF.

DNA of the CDR3: TGCGCCAGCAGCCTTAATTCACAGTCCGCGCAGTTCTTC. It codes for CASSLNSQSAQFF. The chain carries TRBV5-1 and TRBJ2-1; no clear D. The CDR3 runs 13 residues. From germline, CDR1 is SGHRS and CDR2 YFSETQ. Between the trimmed V and J ends, which lost 4 bases and 12 bases, there was a span of 17 bases. Together with reference TRBV5-1 and TRBJ2-1, the CDR3 gives the full variable domain: KAGVTQTPRYLIKTRGQQVTLSCSPISGHRSVSWYQQTPGQGLQFLFEYFSETQRNKGNFPGRFSGRQFSNSRSEMNVSTLELGDSALYLCASSLNSQSAQFFGPGTRLTVL.

The chain couples TRBV7-2 to TRBJ1-2, with TRBD1 matching over 8 bases. V shed 5 bases, J shed 7 bases, and the junction held 12 bases outside the gene matches. Per the germline V gene, CDR1 is SGHTA and CDR2 is FQGNSA. The length of the CDR3 is 15 residues. The CDR3 protein is CASSPLGQGASGYTF. CDR3 coding DNA: TGTGCCAGCAGCCCTTTAGGGCAGGGGGCGTCTGGCTACACCTTC.

This chain joins TRBV6-4 and TRBJ1-5, with 8 bases matching TRBD1. The germline gives CDR1 MRHNA, CDR2 SNTAGT. The CDR3 is made up of 16 amino acids. Trimming removed 5 bases from V and 4 bases from J; junction bases left unmatched: 10. The CDR3 region is CASSPPDRGLNQPQHF. The CDR3 region has the DNA TGTGCCAGCAGTCCCCCTGACAGGGGTCTTAATCAGCCCCAGCATTTT.

This chain uses TRBV5-6 with TRBJ2-3; 8 nucleotides agree with TRBD1. J was trimmed by 2 bases and V by 0 bases; bases with no gene match: 5. Per germline, CDR1 SGHDT and CDR2 YYEEEE. The CDR3 contains 16 residues. CDR3 in amino acids: CASSLAVTGATDTQYF. As DNA, the CDR3 is TGTGCCAGCAGCTTGGCGGTGACAGGGGCCACAGATACGCAGTATTTT.

The V gene is TRBV28, the J gene TRBJ1-5; D is uncertain. The CDR3 has 16 residues. Germline assignment: CDR1 MDHEN and CDR2 SYDVKM. V lost 6 bases and J lost 0, with 15 bases in between. The CDR3 bases are TGTGCCAGCAGCCCCTTACTGAGAGGTAGCAATCAGCCCCAGCATTTT. This gives the protein CASSPLLRGSNQPQHF.

The V call is TRBV7-2, the J call TRBJ2-3; no clear D. This CDR3 is 13 amino acids long. CDR1 is SGHTA, CDR2 FQGNSA, per germline. Trimming took off 5 bases at V and 3 bases at J, with 9 bases between the two ends. In DNA form, the CDR3 reads TGTGCCAGCAGCCCCTCTAGGACAGATACGCAGTATTTT. Protein: CASSPSRTDTQYF.

This chain joins TRBV5-1 and TRBJ2-2; D remains ambiguous. The germline V gene has CDR1 SGHRS and CDR2 YFSETQ. The CDR3 contains 13 residues. Trimming removed 4 bases at V and 1 base at J, with 5 bases between. In nucleotides, the CDR3 is TGCGCCAGCAGCCCGGGGAACACCGGGGAGCTGTTTTTT. Its protein is CASSPGNTGELFF.

In DNA form, the CDR3 reads TGTGCCAGCAGCCAGGAGACTAGCGGGGCCTACGAGCAGTACTTC. Its translation is CASSQETSGAYEQYF. V gene TRBV4-2 combines with J gene TRBJ2-7; 11 bases map to TRBD2. Germline V CDR1 and CDR2: LGHNA, YNFKEQ. The junction had 3 bases not matched to a gene; V was cut back by 3 bases and J by 2 bases. This CDR3 has 15 amino acids.

This clone was counted a few times. The V call is TRBV5-4, the J call TRBJ2-1; 10 nucleotides line up with TRBD2. The CDR3 length is 16 residues. The trim removed 4 bases at V and 3 bases at J, leaving 7 bases unmatched. Germline lookup yields CDR1 SGHNT and CDR2 YYREEE (reference sequence). The CDR3 coding sequence is TGTGCCAGCAGCCCAGCTAGCGGGGGCCTCTACAATGAGCAGTTCTTC. Its protein product is CASSPASGGLYNEQFF.

The rearrangement joins TRBV5-6 to TRBJ2-7, with D tentatively TRBD2 (6 bases). The CDR3 runs to 16 residues. Germline CDR1 SGHDT, CDR2 YYEEEE. Trimming shortened V by 3 bases and J by 0 bases, and 16 bases separated the two germline ends. In DNA, the CDR3 is TGTGCCAGCAGCTGGCCCCGGGGGTCCTACTCCTACGAGCAGTACTTC. The encoded protein is CASSWPRGSYSYEQYF.

V is TRBV2 and J is TRBJ1-6, with D perhaps TRBD1 (6 bases). This CDR3 is built from 14 residues. V dropped 10 bases and J dropped 6 bases, with 16 bases sitting between them. Germline V gene data show CDR1 as SNHLY and CDR2 as FYNNEI. CDR3 in DNA: TGTGCCACTGGGGGCAGGGCAGTTAATTCACCCCTCCACTTT. Translation: CATGGRAVNSPLHF.

The chain recombines TRBV16 with TRBJ2-2, with D perhaps TRBD2 (6 bases). The CDR3 runs 15 residues. Trimming shortened V by 4 bases and J by 5 bases, and 14 bases separated the two germline ends. Germline values: CDR1 KGHSY, CDR2 FQNENV. CDR3 DNA sequence: TGTGCCAGCAGCCGCCCGGAGGGACGAACCGGGGAGCTGTTTTTT. Translation: CASSRPEGRTGELFF. Full variable domain (remainder filled in from reference TRBV16 and TRBJ2-2): GEEVAQTPKHLVRGEGQKAKLYCAPIKGHSYVFWYQQVLKNEFKFLISFQNENVFDETGMPKERFSAKCLPNSPCSLEIQATKLEDSAVYFCASSRPEGRTGELFFGEGSRLTVL.

The rearrangement links TRBV11-2 to TRBJ2-2; D may be TRBD2 (6 bases). Trimming cost V 2 bases and J 5 bases, with 9 bases left between them. This CDR3 comprises 14 residues. Germline V CDR1 and CDR2: SGHAT, FQNNGV. CDR3 DNA sequence: TGTGCCAGCAGCTTAAATGGGGGGACCGGGGAGCTGTTTTTT. This sequence encodes CASSLNGGTGELFF. The variable domain in full, with the rest retrieved from reference TRBV11-2 and TRBJ2-2, is EAGVAQSPRYKIIEKRQSVAFWCNPISGHATLYWYQQILGQGPKLLIQFQNNGVVDDSQLPKDRFSAERLKGVDSTLKIQPAKLEDSAVYLCASSLNGGTGELFFGEGSRLTVL.

The V and J genes are TRBV28 and TRBJ2-3; D perhaps matches TRBD1 (7 bases). Germline CDR1 reads MDHEN; CDR2 reads SYDVKM. The CDR3 sequence is 16 residues long. V lost 8 bases, J lost 1 base, and 19 bases lay in between. In nucleotides, the CDR3 is TGTGCCAGCCGTTCCACCAGGGGGGCTCGCACAGATACGCAGTATTTT. Translated: CASRSTRGARTDTQYF.

This clone was picked up one time. Other DNA sequences in this sample translate to the same CDR3. J is TRBJ2-7 and V is TRBV18; D unresolved. Germline V gene sequence: CDR1 KGHSH, CDR2 LQKENI. The CDR3 runs 12 residues. V lost 2 bases, J lost 4 bases, and 6 bases lay in between. In nucleotides, the CDR3 is TGTGCCAGCTCACCAACCGGGTACGAGCAGTACTTC. Its protein is CASSPTGYEQYF.

V usage is TRBV28 and J usage is TRBJ2-3; TRBD2 might be the D (6 bases). Trimming shortened V by 4 bases and J by 2 bases, and 10 bases separated the two germline ends. There are 14 residues in the CDR3. Germline CDR1 reads MDHEN; CDR2 reads SYDVKM. The CDR3 is CASSSRTTTDTQYF. CDR3 DNA sequence: TGTGCCAGCAGTTCCAGGACTACCACAGATACGCAGTATTTT.